One and the same sample provided the 18 T cell receptor beta chains below, sequenced in a study. A single record per CDR3 protein comes from TCRdb applying MiXCR to the 5' RACE reads. The table shows under 6,500 distinct CDR3 sequences, with roughly 71% occurring only once. Sequencing was performed on memory CD4+ T cells sorted from a lymph node. As to subset: memory CD4+ T cells, CD4+CD45RO+CD25-. These receptor sequences come from a female donor with breast cancer.

By sample share, this clonotype is large. The J gene is TRBJ2-7, the V gene TRBV29-1; D gene uncertain. Germline V lookup: CDR1 SQVTM, CDR2 ANQGSEA. V gave up 4 bases and J gave up 0 bases, with 10 bases separating them. This CDR3 spans 13 amino acids. The CDR3 DNA follows: TGCAGCGTTGTTGTAGGCAGCTCCTACGAGCAGTACTTC. The encoded protein is CSVVVGSSYEQYF.

A word on this clonotype: The junction shows a germline mismatch at one end, possibly a read error. The genes are TRBV5-1 and TRBJ2-5, with D perhaps assigned TRBD1 or TRBD2 (5 bases each). Germline CDR1 SGHRS, CDR2 YFSETQ. The CDR3 has 17 residues. The chain's CDR3 is CASSLAGSSLGMGTQHF. The CDR3 DNA follows: TGCGCCAGCAGCTTGGCCGGCAGCTCCCTCGGAATGGGGACCCAGCACTTC.

Only a few counts were recorded for this clonotype. The chain couples TRBV20-1 to TRBJ2-1, with D tentatively TRBD1 (6 bases). CDR1 is DFQATT, CDR2 SNEGSKA, per germline (reference sequence). The CDR3 runs to 15 residues. V dropped 5 bases and J dropped 1 base, with 15 bases sitting between them. Written as DNA, the CDR3 is TGCAGTGCTTTCCTAGGACAGATTTCCTACAATGAGCAGTTCTTC. Residues: CSAFLGQISYNEQFF.

This clonotype was counted a few times. The chain has TRBV12-3 or TRBV12-4 and TRBJ1-6; D gene unclear. CDR3 length equals 12 residues. Trimming stripped 5 bases from V and 5 bases from J, with 4 bases between. The CDR3 reads CASSQHNSPLHF. The CDR3 DNA is TGTGCCAGCAGTCAACATAATTCACCCCTCCACTTT.

The rearrangement links TRBV12-3 or TRBV12-4 to TRBJ2-2; D gene ambiguous. Trimming took off 3 bases at V and 0 bases at J, with 2 bases between the two ends. This CDR3 has 13 residues. This chain's CDR3 is CASSFPNTGELFF. The CDR3 DNA sequence: TGTGCCAGCAGTTTCCCGAACACCGGGGAGCTGTTTTTT.

The chain couples TRBV20-1 to TRBJ2-7; TRBD2 matches at 11 bases. J lost 2 bases, V lost 6 bases, and 12 bases had no gene match. The CDR3 is 16 amino acids. Germline lookup yields CDR1 DFQATT and CDR2 SNEGSKA (reference sequence). CDR3 residues: CSARYLRSGGAYEQYF. CDR3 nucleotide sequence: TGCAGTGCCAGATACCTACGTAGCGGGGGGGCCTACGAGCAGTACTTC.

The V and J genes are TRBV5-6 and TRBJ1-1; no firm D call. CDR3 length equals 15 residues. Trimming shortened V by 4 bases and J by 5 bases, and 18 bases separated the two germline ends. Germline assignment: CDR1 SGHDT and CDR2 YYEEEE. CDR3 bases: TGTGCCAGCAGCCGTCAAGGGTTTTCGAGAACTGAAGCTTTCTTT. This encodes CASSRQGFSRTEAFF.

This clonotype was seen a single time. The V gene is TRBV20-1, the J gene TRBJ1-2; D is uncertain. The CDR3 sequence is 15 residues long. Per germline, CDR1 DFQATT and CDR2 SNEGSKA (reference sequence). Deletions cut 0 bases from V and 4 bases from J, with 15 bases between. The CDR3 nucleotides read TGCAGTGCTAGAGAATTATCGGAAATTGGCTATGGCTACACCTTC. Translated: CSARELSEIGYGYTF.

This chain connects TRBV7-9 to TRBJ2-7, with 9 bases fitting TRBD1. The CDR3 runs 13 residues. After removal of 6 bases from V and 5 bases from J, the junction contained 5 bases not matched to a gene. Per the germline V gene, CDR1 is SEHNR and CDR2 is FQNEAQ (reference sequence). This CDR3 reads CASRFTGGDEQYF. CDR3 nucleotides: TGTGCCAGCAGATTTACAGGGGGCGACGAGCAGTACTTC.

The rearrangement joins TRBV24-1 to TRBJ2-5; tentatively, D is TRBD1 (5 bases). The germline CDR1 and CDR2 sequences are KGHDR and SFDVKD. Trimming cost V 6 bases and J 5 bases, with 12 bases left between them. The CDR3 has 13 amino acids. CDR3 DNA: TGTGCCACCAGTCCCCAGGGTAAGGAGACCCAGTACTTC. This gives the protein CATSPQGKETQYF.

The V call is TRBV20-1, the J call TRBJ2-3, with 8 positions matching TRBD1. The trim removed 6 bases at V and 2 bases at J, leaving 10 bases unmatched. Looked up from germline, CDR1 is DFQATT and CDR2 is SNEGSKA (reference sequence). There are 15 residues in the CDR3. The CDR3 loop reads CSATDRGRTTDTQYF. In DNA, the CDR3 is TGCAGTGCGACCGACAGGGGTCGGACCACAGATACGCAGTATTTT.

This clonotype was found once. The chain uses TRBV4-1 and TRBJ2-3, with 9 positions matching TRBD2. With V trimmed by 2 bases and J by 0 bases, 9 bases remained unmatched. Germline V gives CDR1 MGHRA, CDR2 YSYEKL. The CDR3 runs to 18 residues. The CDR3 DNA reads as TGCGCCAGCAGCCAACAAAGCGGGGGGATCGGAAGCACAGATACGCAGTATTTT. This translates into CASSQQSGGIGSTDTQYF.

The V call is TRBV7-9, the J call TRBJ2-5; 8 bases fit TRBD2. J lost 3 bases, V lost 5 bases, and 8 bases had no gene match. The length of the CDR3 is 15 residues. The germline CDR1 and CDR2 sequences are SEHNR and FQNEAQ (reference sequence). In DNA, the CDR3 is TGTGCCAGCAGCCGATGGGCAGCGGGGGAAGAGACCCAGTACTTC. As protein: CASSRWAAGEETQYF. Variable domain in full (rest from reference TRBV7-9 and TRBJ2-5): DTGVSQNPRHKITKRGQNVTFRCDPISEHNRLYWYRQTLGQGPEFLTYFQNEAQLEKSRLLSDRFSAERPKGSFSTLEIQRTEQGDSAMYLCASSRWAAGEETQYFGPGTRLLVL.

A remark on this clonotype: The junction and the germline gene differ at one end; a read error may be behind it. The chain recombines TRBV20-1 with TRBJ1-2; D possibly corresponds to TRBD1 (6 bases). CDR1 is DFQATT, CDR2 SNEGSKA, per germline (reference sequence). The CDR3 is 14 residues long. The CDR3 is CGARVHRANDGYTF. DNA for the CDR3: TGCGGTGCTAGAGTTCACAGGGCGAACGATGGCTACACCTTC.

This sequence joins TRBV7-3 and TRBJ2-3, with a weak D call TRBD1 (9 bases). Trimming removed 5 bases from V and 8 bases from J, with 20 bases in between. CDR3 length: 15 amino acids. Germline-derived CDR1 and CDR2 are SGHTA and FQGTGA. The CDR3 loop is CASSRGGQGGGTQYF. CDR3 DNA sequence: TGTGCCAGCAGCCGGGGGGGACAGGGAGGAGGTACGCAGTATTTT.

The chain employs TRBV2 and TRBJ1-1, with 10 bases fitting TRBD1. Looked up from germline, CDR1 is SNHLY and CDR2 is FYNNEI. The V and J ends lost 8 bases and 1 base, in that order; junction bases with no gene match: 7. This CDR3 has 15 residues. The CDR3 reads CASGDRGQENTEAFF. The CDR3 coding sequence is TGTGCCAGCGGAGACAGGGGGCAGGAGAACACTGAAGCTTTCTTT.

This chain joins TRBV20-1 and TRBJ2-5, with a tentative D call TRBD2 (5 bases). Germline V CDR1 and CDR2: DFQATT, SNEGSKA (reference sequence). This CDR3 is 12 amino acids long. V was cut by 3 bases and J by 1 base, with 6 bases left in between. The DNA for the CDR3 is TGCAGTGCTAGGCGGGCCCAAGAGACCCAGTACTTC. This translates into CSARRAQETQYF.

The J gene is TRBJ2-2, the V gene TRBV20-1, with a tentative D call TRBD2 (6 bases). Germline CDR1 DFQATT, CDR2 SNEGSKA (reference sequence). V was clipped by 4 bases and J by 5 bases, with 14 bases between them. This CDR3 is built from 14 residues. In DNA, the CDR3 is TGCAGTGCTATTGAAGGCGGGGCGACCGGGGAGCTGTTTTTT. Protein sequence: CSAIEGGATGELFF.